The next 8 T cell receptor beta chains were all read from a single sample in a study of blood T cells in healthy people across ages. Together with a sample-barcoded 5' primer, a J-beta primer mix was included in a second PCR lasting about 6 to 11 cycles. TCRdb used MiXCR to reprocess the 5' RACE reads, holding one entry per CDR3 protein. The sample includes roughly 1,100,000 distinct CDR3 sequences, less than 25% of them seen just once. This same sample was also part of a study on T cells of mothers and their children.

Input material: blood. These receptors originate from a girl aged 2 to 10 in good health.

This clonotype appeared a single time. As DNA, the CDR3 is TGCAGTGCTAATCCGGGAGACCAATACGAGCAGTACTTC. It translates to CSANPGDQYEQYF. V usage is TRBV20-1 and J usage is TRBJ2-5; D perhaps matches TRBD2 (6 bases). The J call may not be correct, given that the DNA end is closer to TRBJ2-7. The germline gives CDR1 DFQATT, CDR2 SNEGSKA (reference sequence). The CDR3 is made up of 13 amino acids.

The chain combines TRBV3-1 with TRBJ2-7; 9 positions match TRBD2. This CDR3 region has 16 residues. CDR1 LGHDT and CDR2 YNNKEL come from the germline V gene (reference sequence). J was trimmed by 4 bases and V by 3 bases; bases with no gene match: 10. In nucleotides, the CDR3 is TGTGCCAGCAGCCACCCCGGGGTAGCGGGAGATTACGAGCAGTACTTC. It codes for CASSHPGVAGDYEQYF.

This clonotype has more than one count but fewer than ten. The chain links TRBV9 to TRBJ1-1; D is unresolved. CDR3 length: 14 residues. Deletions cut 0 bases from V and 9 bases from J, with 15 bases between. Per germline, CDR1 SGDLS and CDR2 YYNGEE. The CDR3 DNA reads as TGTGCCAGCAGCGTAGCTGATAACATGCATAAAGCTTTCTTT. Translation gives CASSVADNMHKAFF.

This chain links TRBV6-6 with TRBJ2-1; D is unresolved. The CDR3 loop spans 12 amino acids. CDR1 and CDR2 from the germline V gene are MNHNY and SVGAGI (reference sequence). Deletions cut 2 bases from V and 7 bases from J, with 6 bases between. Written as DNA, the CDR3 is TGTGCCAGCAGTTACACAGCTAATGAGCAGTTCTTC. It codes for CASSYTANEQFF.

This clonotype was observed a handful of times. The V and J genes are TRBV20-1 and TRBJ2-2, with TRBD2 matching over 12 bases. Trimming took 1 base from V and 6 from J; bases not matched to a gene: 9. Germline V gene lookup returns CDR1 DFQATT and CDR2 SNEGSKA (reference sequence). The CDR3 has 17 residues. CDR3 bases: TGCAGTGCTAGAGTAGCTAGCGGGGGGGCCGTGGCCGGGGAGCTGTTTTTT. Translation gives CSARVASGGAVAGELFF.

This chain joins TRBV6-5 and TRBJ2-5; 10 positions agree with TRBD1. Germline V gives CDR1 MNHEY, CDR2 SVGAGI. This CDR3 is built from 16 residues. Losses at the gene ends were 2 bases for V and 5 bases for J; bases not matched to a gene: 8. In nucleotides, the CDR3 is TGTGCCAGCAGTTACAAAAGACAGGGGGCTGGTGAGACCCAGTACTTC. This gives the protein CASSYKRQGAGETQYF.

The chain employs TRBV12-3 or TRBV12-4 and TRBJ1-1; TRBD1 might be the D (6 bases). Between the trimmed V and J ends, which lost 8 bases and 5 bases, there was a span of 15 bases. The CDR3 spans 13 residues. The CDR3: CASWGGQGTEAFF. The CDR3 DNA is TGTGCCAGCTGGGGAGGGCAGGGGACTGAAGCTTTCTTT.

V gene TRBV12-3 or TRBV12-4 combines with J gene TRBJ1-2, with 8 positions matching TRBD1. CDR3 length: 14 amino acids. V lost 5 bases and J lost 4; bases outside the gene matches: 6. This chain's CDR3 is CASSQGALIYGYTF. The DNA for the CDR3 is TGTGCCAGCAGTCAGGGGGCCTTGATCTATGGCTACACCTTC.